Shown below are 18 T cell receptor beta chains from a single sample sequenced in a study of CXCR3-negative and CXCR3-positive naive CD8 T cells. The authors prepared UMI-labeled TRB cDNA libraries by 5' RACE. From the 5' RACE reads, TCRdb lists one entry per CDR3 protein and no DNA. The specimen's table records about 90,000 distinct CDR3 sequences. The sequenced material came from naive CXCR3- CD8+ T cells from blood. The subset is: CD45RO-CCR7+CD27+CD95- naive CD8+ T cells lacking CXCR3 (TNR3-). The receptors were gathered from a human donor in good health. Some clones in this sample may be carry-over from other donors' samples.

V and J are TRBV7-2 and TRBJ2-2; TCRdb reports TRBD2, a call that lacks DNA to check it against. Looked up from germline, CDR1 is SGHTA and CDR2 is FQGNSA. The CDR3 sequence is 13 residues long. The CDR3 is CASSSGLAGDWFF.

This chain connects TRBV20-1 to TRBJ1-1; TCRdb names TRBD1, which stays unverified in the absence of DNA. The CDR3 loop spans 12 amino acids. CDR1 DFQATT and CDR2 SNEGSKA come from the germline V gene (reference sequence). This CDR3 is CSANRGNTEAFF.

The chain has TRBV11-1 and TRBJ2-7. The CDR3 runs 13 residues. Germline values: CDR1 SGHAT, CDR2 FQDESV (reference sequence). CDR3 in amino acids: CASSSLLIYEQYF.

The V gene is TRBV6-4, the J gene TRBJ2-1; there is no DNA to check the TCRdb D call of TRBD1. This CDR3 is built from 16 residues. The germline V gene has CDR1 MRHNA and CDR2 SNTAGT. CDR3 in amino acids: CASSVNGAELINEQFF.

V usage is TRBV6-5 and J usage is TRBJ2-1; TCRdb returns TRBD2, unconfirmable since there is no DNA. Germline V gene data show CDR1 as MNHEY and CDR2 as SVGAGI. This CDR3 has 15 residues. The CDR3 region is CASSYDSGPYNEQFF.

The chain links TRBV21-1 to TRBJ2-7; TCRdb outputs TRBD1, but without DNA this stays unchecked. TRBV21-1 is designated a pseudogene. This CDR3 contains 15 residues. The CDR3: CASSMGQGSSYEQYF.

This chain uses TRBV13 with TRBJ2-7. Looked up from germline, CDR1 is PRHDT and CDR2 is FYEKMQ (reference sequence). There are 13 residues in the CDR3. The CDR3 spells CASSFETSGEQYF.

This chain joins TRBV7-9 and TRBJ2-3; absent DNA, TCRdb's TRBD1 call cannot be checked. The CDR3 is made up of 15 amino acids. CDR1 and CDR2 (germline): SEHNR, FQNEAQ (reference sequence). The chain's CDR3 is CASSFAGGPTDTQYF. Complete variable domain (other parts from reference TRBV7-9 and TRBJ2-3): DTGVSQNPRHKITKRGQNVTFRCDPISEHNRLYWYRQTLGQGPEFLTYFQNEAQLEKSRLLSDRFSAERPKGSFSTLEIQRTEQGDSAMYLCASSFAGGPTDTQYFGPGTRLTVL.

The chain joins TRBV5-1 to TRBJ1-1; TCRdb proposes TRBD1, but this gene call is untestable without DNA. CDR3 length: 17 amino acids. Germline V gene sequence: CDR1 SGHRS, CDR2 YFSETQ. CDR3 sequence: CASSLDRPLRDRVEAFF.

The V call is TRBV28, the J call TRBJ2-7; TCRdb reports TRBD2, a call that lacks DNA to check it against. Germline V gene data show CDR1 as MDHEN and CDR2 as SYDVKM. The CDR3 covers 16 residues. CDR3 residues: CASSTTDSGYSYEQYF.

CDR3 in amino acids: CASSQGASGALNTEAFF. The chain carries TRBV4-3 and TRBJ1-1; checking the TCRdb D call of TRBD1 is not possible without DNA. Germline lookup yields CDR1 LGHNA and CDR2 YSLEER. The CDR3 consists of 17 residues.

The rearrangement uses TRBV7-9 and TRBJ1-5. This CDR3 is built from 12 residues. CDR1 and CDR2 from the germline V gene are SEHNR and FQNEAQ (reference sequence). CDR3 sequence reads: CASRAGNQPQHF.

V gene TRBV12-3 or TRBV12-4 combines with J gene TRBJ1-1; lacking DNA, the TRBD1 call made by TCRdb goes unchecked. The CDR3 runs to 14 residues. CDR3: CASSSFGDSTEAFF.

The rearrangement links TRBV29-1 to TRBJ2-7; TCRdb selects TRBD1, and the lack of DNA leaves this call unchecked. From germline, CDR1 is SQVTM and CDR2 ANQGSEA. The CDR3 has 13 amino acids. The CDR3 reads CSVTGTSSYEQYF.

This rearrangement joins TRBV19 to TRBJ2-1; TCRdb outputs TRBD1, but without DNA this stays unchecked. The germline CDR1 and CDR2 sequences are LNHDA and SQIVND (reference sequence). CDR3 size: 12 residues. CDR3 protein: CASSMPRHEQFF.

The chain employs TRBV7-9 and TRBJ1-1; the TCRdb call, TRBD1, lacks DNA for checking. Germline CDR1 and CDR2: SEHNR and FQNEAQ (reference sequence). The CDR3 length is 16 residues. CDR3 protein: CACIVVWGEVNTEAFF.

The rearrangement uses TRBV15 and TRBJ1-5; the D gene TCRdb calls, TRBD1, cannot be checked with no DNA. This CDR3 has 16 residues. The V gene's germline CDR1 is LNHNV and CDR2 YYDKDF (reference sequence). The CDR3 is CATSSWTGGPDQPQHF.

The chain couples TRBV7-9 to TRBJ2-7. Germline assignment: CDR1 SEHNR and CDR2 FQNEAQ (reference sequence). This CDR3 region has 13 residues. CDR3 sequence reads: CASTSGNSYEQYF.